The 32 T cell receptor beta chains below all came from one sample that was sequenced in a study of blood T cell repertoires in COVID-19. Using immunoSEQ multiplex PCR, the repertoire was profiled, and TCRdb retains in-frame clones only, with some absent. The sample consists of about 230,000 clones, around 86% of them appearing once. Specimen: peripheral blood. The receptor set was obtained from a man over 45 with COVID-19, enrolled during active disease.

This chain uses TRBV6-2 or TRBV6-3 with TRBJ2-2; 12 positions match TRBD2. J lost 3 bases, V lost 5 bases, and 7 bases had no gene match. This CDR3 comprises 17 residues. The germline V gene encodes CDR1 MNHEY and CDR2 SVGEGT. Here the CDR3 reads CASSSPGLAGDTGELFF. The CDR3 DNA reads as TGTGCCAGCAGTAGTCCGGGACTAGCGGGCGACACCGGGGAGCTGTTTTTT.

The rearrangement uses TRBV27 and TRBJ1-1; no reliable D call. Trimming stripped 5 bases from V and 3 bases from J, with 10 bases between. The length of the CDR3 is 13 residues. Germline assignment: CDR1 MNHEY and CDR2 SMNVEV (reference sequence). CDR3 protein: CASSRLADTEAFF. CDR3 bases: TGTGCCAGCAGTAGACTCGCCGACACTGAAGCTTTCTTT.

The rearrangement uses TRBV9 and TRBJ2-7; D is unclear. The germline gives CDR1 SGDLS, CDR2 YYNGEE. The CDR3 has 14 amino acids. V was cut by 4 bases and J by 7 bases, with 18 bases left in between. The CDR3 DNA follows: TGTGCCAGCAGCCCCGTAGCCGCTACCGGGGAGCAGTACTTC. This encodes CASSPVAATGEQYF.

The chain recombines TRBV2 with TRBJ1-5; 8 bases align to TRBD1. Germline V gene sequence: CDR1 SNHLY, CDR2 FYNNEI. The CDR3 length is 15 residues. Trimming removed 3 bases from V and 5 bases from J; junction bases left unmatched: 6. The DNA for the CDR3 is TGTGCCAGCAGTGAGGCGGGGACAGGTGATCAGCCCCAGCATTTT. Translated, it gives CASSEAGTGDQPQHF.

This clone was seen once. The chain has TRBV6-5 and TRBJ1-2, with no clear D. V lost 0 bases and J lost 6, with 11 bases in between. This CDR3 spans 14 amino acids. Germline V CDR1 and CDR2: MNHEY, SVGAGI. The CDR3 loop is CASSYSFFSDGYTF. In DNA form, the CDR3 reads TGTGCCAGCAGTTACTCGTTTTTCTCTGATGGCTACACCTTC.

The count of this clone is one. Other DNA variants within this sample encode the same CDR3. This chain links TRBV24-1 with TRBJ1-2, with D hard to call. The germline V gene has CDR1 KGHDR and CDR2 SFDVKD. The CDR3 extends over 12 amino acids. Trimming shortened V by 4 bases and J by 3 bases, and 5 bases separated the two germline ends. CDR3 nucleotide sequence: TGTGCCACCAGTGAGCGGGACTATGGCTACACCTTC. Translating gives CATSERDYGYTF.

The CDR3 is CASSRRGQNAGWDEQYF. The DNA of the CDR3 is TGTGCCAGTAGTAGGAGAGGGCAGAACGCTGGTTGGGACGAGCAGTACTTC. The genes are TRBV19 and TRBJ2-7; maybe TRBD2 (5 bases). V lost 4 bases to trimming and J lost 5 bases, with 24 bases between them. The CDR3 extends over 17 amino acids. CDR1 LNHDA and CDR2 SQIVND come from the germline V gene (reference sequence).

This clone was picked up one time. V is TRBV18 and J is TRBJ2-1, with 7 positions matching TRBD1. Germline V CDR1 and CDR2: KGHSH, LQKENI. The CDR3 length is 14 residues. J gave up 7 bases and V 2 bases, and 5 bases lay outside the gene matches. The CDR3 spells CASSPNRDRNEQFF. In nucleotides, the CDR3 is TGTGCCAGCTCACCAAACCGGGACAGAAATGAGCAGTTCTTC.

The chain uses TRBV6-9 and TRBJ1-2; no clear D. There are 12 residues in the CDR3. With 5 bases removed from V and 1 base from J, the gap between germline ends came to 5 bases. Germline lookup yields CDR1 MNHGY and CDR2 SVAAGI. CDR3 region: CASSHSNYGYTF. The CDR3 DNA follows: TGTGCCAGCAGTCACAGTAACTATGGCTACACCTTC.

J is TRBJ1-5 and V is TRBV12-3 or TRBV12-4; D remains unclear. The CDR3 consists of 13 residues. The ends were cut back, 3 bases at V and 0 bases at J, with 3 bases in the middle. The CDR3 spells CASSFNSNQPQHF. The CDR3, as DNA: TGTGCCAGCAGTTTTAATAGCAATCAGCCCCAGCATTTT.

The V and J genes are TRBV9 and TRBJ2-3, with 8 positions matching TRBD2. Germline V gene data show CDR1 as SGDLS and CDR2 as YYNGEE. CDR3 length: 17 residues. V shed 2 bases, J shed 0 bases, and the junction held 8 bases outside the gene matches. The CDR3 is CASSVMTGGTSTDTQYF. CDR3 bases: TGTGCCAGCAGCGTTATGACGGGAGGGACTAGCACAGATACGCAGTATTTT.

The chain joins TRBV14 to TRBJ2-4; 8 bases line up with TRBD1. The CDR3 consists of 15 residues. V shed 5 bases and J 6 bases; nucleotides not matched to a gene: 9. CDR1 and CDR2 (germline): SGHDN, FVKESK. CDR3 DNA: TGTGCCAGCAGCAGACAGGGGAGCGTTGGAAACATTCAGTACTTC. It codes for CASSRQGSVGNIQYF.

In its sample, this clone was seen once. V usage is TRBV27 and J usage is TRBJ2-7; 12 bases are shared with TRBD1. Losses at the gene ends were 3 bases for V and 5 bases for J; bases not matched to a gene: 8. The CDR3 is made up of 16 amino acids. The germline V gene encodes CDR1 MNHEY and CDR2 SMNVEV (reference sequence). The CDR3 loop is CASSFRDRGRNNEQYF. The CDR3 DNA reads as TGTGCCAGCAGTTTCAGGGACAGGGGGCGTAATAACGAGCAGTACTTC.

V and J are TRBV19 and TRBJ1-4; the D gene is possibly TRBD1 (6 bases). Germline CDR1 reads LNHDA; CDR2 reads SQIVND (reference sequence). The V and J ends lost 3 bases and 6 bases respectively, with 11 bases between them. The CDR3 is 14 amino acids. The CDR3 DNA reads as TGTGCCAGTAGTATTTACAGGGCGGATGAAAAACTGTTTTTT. Amino acids: CASSIYRADEKLFF.

The CDR3 reads CASSQTSRTGGTEAFF. DNA of the CDR3: TGCGCCAGCAGTCAAACGTCTCGGACAGGGGGCACTGAAGCTTTCTTT. The chain joins TRBV23-1 to TRBJ1-1, with 10 bases identical to TRBD1. TRBV23-1 falls under the ORF class, with uncertain function. The CDR3 loop spans 16 amino acids. V dropped 2 bases and J dropped 4; count of bases not matched to a gene: 7.

The V call is TRBV29-1, the J call TRBJ2-2, with unresolved D. Deletions cut 6 bases from V and 0 bases from J, with 2 bases between. CDR3 length: 11 amino acids. Looked up from germline, CDR1 is SQVTM and CDR2 is ANQGSEA. CDR3 region: CSVSNTGELFF. The CDR3 DNA follows: TGCAGCGTCTCGAACACCGGGGAGCTGTTTTTT.

This clone has more than one count but fewer than ten. The chain recombines TRBV29-1 with TRBJ2-3, with TRBD2 identical over 8 bases. This CDR3 is built from 13 residues. Germline V CDR1 and CDR2: SQVTM, ANQGSEA. Germline trimming cut 7 bases from V and 10 bases from J; bases unmatched to any gene: 13. CDR3 residues: CSAGTRTGGAQYF. The CDR3 DNA follows: TGCAGCGCAGGGACTCGCACGGGGGGGGCGCAGTATTTT.

This clone was picked up one time. V is TRBV5-1 and J is TRBJ2-7; 9 positions match TRBD1. The V and J ends lost 4 bases and 1 base, in that order; junction bases with no gene match: 12. CDR1 is SGHRS, CDR2 YFSETQ, per germline. CDR3 length: 17 residues. CDR3 in amino acids: CASSTGTGRGSSYEQYF. The DNA for the CDR3 is TGCGCCAGCAGCACCGGGACAGGGCGCGGCTCATCCTACGAGCAGTACTTC.

The chain is built from TRBV15 and TRBJ2-5; no clear D gene. Germline V gene data show CDR1 as LNHNV and CDR2 as YYDKDF (reference sequence). The length of the CDR3 is 17 residues. Trimming removed 3 bases at V and 0 bases at J, with 17 bases between. CDR3 bases: TGTGCCACCAGCAGCCCACTTCCGGCGGCGAACCAAGAGACCCAGTACTTC. Encoded protein: CATSSPLPAANQETQYF. Using reference TRBV15 and TRBJ2-5 for the parts outside the CDR3, the full variable domain is DAMVIQNPRYQVTQFGKPVTLSCSQTLNHNVMYWYQQKSSQAPKLLFHYYDKDFNNEADTPDNFQSRRPNTSFCFLDIRSPGLGDTAMYLCATSSPLPAANQETQYFGPGTRLLVL.

V gene TRBV10-3 combines with J gene TRBJ1-2; 7 bases are shared with TRBD1. Germline V gives CDR1 ENHRY, CDR2 SYGVKD. J was trimmed by 6 bases and V by 11 bases; bases with no gene match: 18. This CDR3 comprises 15 residues. The CDR3 DNA follows: TGTGCCTATCGGGCGGCAGGGGGGCAAAAAGATGGCTACACCTTC. Protein sequence: CAYRAAGGQKDGYTF.

The chain combines TRBV29-1 with TRBJ2-7; the D is unclear. The V end was cut by 4 bases, the J end by 2 bases, with 9 bases between. Germline assignment: CDR1 SQVTM and CDR2 ANQGSEA. The CDR3 loop spans 12 amino acids. For the CDR3, the DNA is TGCAGCGTTGGGCTGGCGGCCTACGAGCAGTACTTC. Encoded protein: CSVGLAAYEQYF.

The chain combines TRBV10-3 with TRBJ2-2; D is unclear. This CDR3 has 13 residues. Germline CDR1 ENHRY, CDR2 SYGVKD. V lost 7 bases and J lost 2, with 8 bases in between. The CDR3 spells CAIMATNTGELFF. The CDR3 nucleotides read TGTGCCATCATGGCCACCAACACCGGGGAGCTGTTTTTT.

The chain couples TRBV19 to TRBJ1-4; D is perhaps TRBD1 (6 bases). The germline V and J ends were trimmed by 4 bases and 7 bases, with 22 bases remaining between them. The CDR3 length is 17 residues. Looked up from germline, CDR1 is LNHDA and CDR2 is SQIVND (reference sequence). The CDR3 nucleotides are TGTGCCAGTAGTACGGACAGCCGGAGGCTTTTCTCTGAAAAACTGTTTTTT. Amino acid sequence: CASSTDSRRLFSEKLFF.

The gene calls are TRBV7-8 and TRBJ1-5, with 12 bases aligning to TRBD1. Germline values: CDR1 SGHVS, CDR2 FQNEAQ. This CDR3 spans 18 amino acids. V was clipped by 5 bases and J by 0 bases; unmatched bases: 8. CDR3 loop: CASSPGTGGSYSNQPQHF. The CDR3 nucleotides read TGTGCCAGCAGCCCCGGGACAGGGGGCTCCTATAGCAATCAGCCCCAGCATTTT.

J is TRBJ2-7 and V is TRBV7-9, with D perhaps TRBD2 (7 bases). Germline V CDR1 and CDR2: SEHNR, FQNEAQ (reference sequence). This CDR3 contains 16 residues. Between the trimmed V and J ends, which lost 4 bases and 2 bases, there was a span of 18 bases. The CDR3 reads CASSSFRGGHPYEQYF. CDR3 nucleotides: TGTGCCAGCAGCTCCTTTAGGGGGGGGCATCCCTACGAGCAGTACTTC.

The chain links TRBV3-1 (or the pseudogene TRBV3-2) to TRBJ2-1; 11 nucleotides agree with TRBD2. Germline trimming cut 3 bases from V and 0 bases from J; bases unmatched to any gene: 4. There are 17 residues in the CDR3. Per germline, CDR1 LGHDT and CDR2 YNNKEL (reference sequence). The CDR3 reads CASSQRLAGSSYNEQFF. Here the CDR3 DNA reads TGTGCCAGCAGCCAGCGACTAGCGGGAAGCTCCTACAATGAGCAGTTCTTC.

This chain uses TRBV28 with TRBJ2-5; 12 bases agree with TRBD2. With 1 base clipped from V and 7 bases from J, the junction kept 7 bases outside the gene matches. The germline CDR1 and CDR2 sequences are MDHEN and SYDVKM. The CDR3 contains 16 residues. Here the CDR3 DNA reads TGTGCCAGCAGTTTATCTCTAGCGGGGGGGTCATCGACCCAGTACTTC. This gives the protein CASSLSLAGGSSTQYF.

The chain has TRBV27 and TRBJ1-1, with a weak D call TRBD1 (5 bases). Trimming pared 6 bases from V and 1 base from J, leaving 15 bases between. The CDR3 has 15 amino acids. Germline V lookup: CDR1 MNHEY, CDR2 SMNVEV (reference sequence). The CDR3 region is CASSPGGEPNTEAFF. The CDR3 DNA sequence: TGTGCCAGCAGCCCAGGAGGGGAGCCGAACACTGAAGCTTTCTTT.

The chain uses TRBV25-1 and TRBJ2-1, with 11 bases fitting TRBD2. V shed 6 bases and J 7 bases; nucleotides not matched to a gene: 8. Germline V gives CDR1 MGHDK, CDR2 SYGVNS. This CDR3 has 15 amino acids. The CDR3 DNA reads as TGTGCCAGCAGCCTCGGCCTAGCGGGGGGTAATGAGCAGTTCTTC. Translation gives CASSLGLAGGNEQFF.

V usage is TRBV7-9 and J usage is TRBJ1-5, with D unresolved. V lost 5 bases, J lost 6 bases, and 14 bases lay in between. Germline V gives CDR1 SEHNR, CDR2 FQNEAQ (reference sequence). This CDR3 comprises 14 residues. DNA for the CDR3: TGTGCCAGCAGCCCAGGTGGCGAGGGTCAGCCCCAGCATTTT. It yields the protein CASSPGGEGQPQHF.

DNA for the CDR3: TGTGCCAGCGAGACCCCGGGACTAGCGGGAGATCACTACGAGCAGTACTTC. Its translation: CASETPGLAGDHYEQYF. The chain recombines TRBV28 with TRBJ2-7; the match to TRBD2 covers 14 bases. The germline gives CDR1 MDHEN, CDR2 SYDVKM. V was clipped by 8 bases and J by 3 bases; unmatched bases: 12. This CDR3 spans 17 amino acids. Variable domain in full (rest from reference TRBV28 and TRBJ2-7): DVKVTQSSRYLVKRTGEKVFLECVQDMDHENMFWYRQDPGLGLRLIYFSYDVKMKEKGDIPEGYSVSREKKERFSLILESASTNQTSMYLCASETPGLAGDHYEQYFGPGTRLTVT.

The genes are TRBV19 and TRBJ2-2; weak D call: TRBD1 (5 bases). Trimming left V 3 bases short and J 1 base short, with 9 bases between. Germline V lookup: CDR1 LNHDA, CDR2 SQIVND (reference sequence). The CDR3 has 15 residues. The CDR3 DNA is TGTGCCAGTAGTATTGTCAGGGTGAACACCGGGGAGCTGTTTTTT. Translation gives CASSIVRVNTGELFF.